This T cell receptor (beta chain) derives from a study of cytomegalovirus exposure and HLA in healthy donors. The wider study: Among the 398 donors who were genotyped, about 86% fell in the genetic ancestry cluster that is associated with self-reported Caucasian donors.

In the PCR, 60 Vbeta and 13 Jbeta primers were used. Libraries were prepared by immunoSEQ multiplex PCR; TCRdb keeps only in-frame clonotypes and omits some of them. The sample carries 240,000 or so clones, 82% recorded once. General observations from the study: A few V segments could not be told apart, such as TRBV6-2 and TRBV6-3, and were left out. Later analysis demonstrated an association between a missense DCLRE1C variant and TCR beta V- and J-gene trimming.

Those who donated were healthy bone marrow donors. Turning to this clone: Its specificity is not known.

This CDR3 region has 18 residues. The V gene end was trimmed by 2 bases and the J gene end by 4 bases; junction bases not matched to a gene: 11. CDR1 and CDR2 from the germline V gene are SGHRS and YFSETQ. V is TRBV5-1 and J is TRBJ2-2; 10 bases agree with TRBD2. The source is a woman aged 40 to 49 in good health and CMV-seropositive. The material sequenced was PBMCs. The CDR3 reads CASSFFPAGGTGTGELFF. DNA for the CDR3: TGCGCCAGCAGCTTTTTTCCAGCGGGGGGGACGGGCACCGGGGAGCTGTTTTTT.